A selection of T cell receptor beta chains follows, all from one sample in a study of ipilimumab plus nivolumab after autologous stem cell transplantation. Clones were sequenced by immunoSEQ multiplex PCR, and TCRdb holds only the in-frame ones, with some missing. This table holds 17,000 or so clones, over 60% found once. The sample in question was PBMCs, obtained in a trial of ipilimumab plus nivolumab as post-transplant consolidation. Source of these receptors: a male donor with diffuse large B-cell lymphoma. The CDR3 runs from the conserved cysteine through the conserved F or W. Each record gives: V gene, D gene, J gene, clone size, CDR3 DNA, CDR3 protein. D genes are given only for firm matches. Not every row has a clone size; where given, it reads once, few, many or a size class.

TRBV7-2	TRBD2	TRBJ2-2	NA	TGTGCCAGCAGCTTGGGACTAGGTTACGGGGAGCTGTTTTTT	CASSLGLGYGELFF
TRBV10-3	NA	TRBJ1-6	few	TGTGCCATCAGTGAGGGGGACACCTTTTCTTCAGCCCTCCACTTT	CAISEGDTFSSALHF
TRBV19	NA	TRBJ2-7	NA	TGTGCCAGTAGTATGCGACTGAACTCCTACGAGCAGTACTTC	CASSMRLNSYEQYF
TRBV11-2	TRBD1	TRBJ2-2	NA	TGTGCCAGCAGCGTGGGGACAGGGACGAACACCGGGGAGCTGTTTTTT	CASSVGTGTNTGELFF
TRBV4-1	TRBD1	TRBJ1-3	NA	TGCGCCAGCAGACGTGGACAGGGGGCGACTGGAAACACCATATATTTT	CASRRGQGATGNTIYF
TRBV4-2	NA	TRBJ1-5	NA	TGTGCCAGCAGCCAAGACGAGGGGGTCTATAGCAATCAGCCCCAGCATTTT	CASSQDEGVYSNQPQHF
TRBV7-6	TRBD2	TRBJ2-7	once	TGTGCCAGCAGCTTAGAAGCGGGGTCCCACGAGCAGTACTTC	CASSLEAGSHEQYF
TRBV4-1	NA	TRBJ1-6	NA	TGCGCCAGCAGCCAAGCGGGGGGAGGATCACCCCTCCACTTT	CASSQAGGGSPLHF
TRBV6-1	NA	TRBJ2-7	NA	TGTGCCAGCACCAAGGGTCAGTCCTACGAGCAGTACTTC	CASTKGQSYEQYF
TRBV18	NA	TRBJ2-3	NA	TGTGCCAGCTCACCGACAGGCGGGAACACAGATACGCAGTATTTT	CASSPTGGNTDTQYF
TRBV5-1	TRBD2	TRBJ2-3	NA	TGCGCCAGCAGCTTGATAACTAGCGGGGGGGTGACAGATACGCAGTATTTT	CASSLITSGGVTDTQYF
TRBV2	NA	TRBJ2-1	NA	TGTGCCAGCAGTGGGGGATTAGACGAGCAGTTCTTC	CASSGGLDEQFF
TRBV30	NA	TRBJ2-3	NA	TGTGCCTGGAGTGTACTAGGCTCCCGTACAGATACGCAGTATTTT	CAWSVLGSRTDTQYF
TRBV5-6	NA	TRBJ2-5	NA	TGTGCCAGCAGCTCGATGAGGGGTGGGGAGACCCAGTACTTC	CASSSMRGGETQYF
TRBV12-5	NA	TRBJ2-7	NA	TGTGCTAGTGGTTTTGGGAACCACGAGCAGTACTTC	CASGFGNHEQYF